This T cell receptor (beta chain) was retrieved from a study of post-analysis software for immune sequencing data. Study results and limitations: Patients had higher frequencies than controls of roughly 5 TRBV segments, including TRBV5-6, TRBV5-1 and TRBV20-1.

The authors incorporated unique molecular identifiers into the TCR beta cDNA libraries. When about 1 to 11 million T cells were used, they gave approximately 530,000 cDNA molecules. MiXCR, run by TCRdb on the PCR reads, gives a single entry per CDR3 protein. Of about 540,000 distinct CDR3 sequences listed, around a third are singletons. A note on this clonotype: Its specificity is unknown.

The CDR3 has 13 amino acids. The germline CDR1 and CDR2 sequences are DFQATT and SNEGSKA (reference sequence). V lost 5 bases and J 5 bases, leaving 15 bases between the germline ends. The chain is built from TRBV20-1 and TRBJ1-2, with D perhaps TRBD1 (6 bases). This receptor was obtained from a girl aged 2-17 years with multiple sclerosis. The material sequenced was blood. CDR3 coding DNA: TGCAGTGCTTCTTACAGGGACGGGTATGGCTACACCTTC. Protein: CSASYRDGYGYTF.